Listed below are T cell receptor beta chains from one sample, sequenced in a study of cytomegalovirus exposure and HLA in healthy donors. The data were produced by immunoSEQ multiplex PCR, yet TCRdb's version contains in-frame clones alone and is incomplete. Of roughly 150,000 clones in the sample, 80% to 85% were seen once. Material for sequencing was PBMCs. The origin of the receptors is a woman between 18 and 29 years old in good health and CMV-seronegative. The CDR3 runs from the conserved cysteine through the conserved F or W. A D gene is named only where the DNA matches it firmly. Size tells how often a clone was seen (once, few, many) or the class of an expanded clone, and some rows leave it out.

d_gene: .; abundance: once; v_gene: TRBV6-1; j_gene: TRBJ1-6; CDR3nt: TGTGCCAGCAGGGATTGGACAGCTATTAATTCACCCCTCCACTTT; CDR3aa: CASRDWTAINSPLHF
d_gene: TRBD1; abundance: .; v_gene: TRBV6-1; j_gene: TRBJ1-2; CDR3nt: TGTGCCAGCAGGGACAGGGGGGGCAATGGCTACACCTTC; CDR3aa: CASRDRGGNGYTF
d_gene: .; abundance: .; v_gene: TRBV6-5; j_gene: TRBJ2-3; CDR3nt: TGTGCCAGCACTGACTACGGGGATACGCAGTATTTT; CDR3aa: CASTDYGDTQYF
d_gene: TRBD1; abundance: .; v_gene: TRBV15; j_gene: TRBJ1-5; CDR3nt: TGTGCCACCAGCGGGGGACAGGCTTCGTATCAGCCCCAGCATTTT; CDR3aa: CATSGGQASYQPQHF
d_gene: .; abundance: .; v_gene: TRBV7-9; j_gene: TRBJ1-6; CDR3nt: TGTGCCAGCAGGCCCTCACCGGGGACCTATAATTCACCCCTCCACTTT; CDR3aa: CASRPSPGTYNSPLHF
d_gene: .; abundance: .; v_gene: TRBV5-1; j_gene: TRBJ2-2; CDR3nt: TGCGCCAGCAGCATGTGGACGGGGACGAACACCGGGGAGCTGTTTTTT; CDR3aa: CASSMWTGTNTGELFF
d_gene: .; abundance: .; v_gene: TRBV28; j_gene: TRBJ2-5; CDR3nt: TGTGCCAGCAGTTTGTCGGGTGGTCCCCAAGAGACCCAGTACTTC; CDR3aa: CASSLSGGPQETQYF
d_gene: .; abundance: .; v_gene: TRBV29-1; j_gene: TRBJ2-5; CDR3nt: TGCAGCGTTGTCTCCAGGCTGGGAGAGACCCAGTACTTC; CDR3aa: CSVVSRLGETQYF
d_gene: .; abundance: .; v_gene: TRBV2; j_gene: TRBJ2-6; CDR3nt: TGTGCCAGCAGACCCAGCGCCGGGGCCAACGTCCTGACTTTC; CDR3aa: CASRPSAGANVLTF
d_gene: .; abundance: few; v_gene: TRBV19; j_gene: TRBJ1-3; CDR3nt: TGTGCCAGCAGGATTTTCTCTGGAAACACCATATATTTT; CDR3aa: CASRIFSGNTIYF
d_gene: TRBD2; abundance: .; v_gene: TRBV6-1; j_gene: TRBJ2-5; CDR3nt: TGTGCCAGCAGTGAAAGTCTGGGACTAGCCAGCCTGGGGCAGTACTTC; CDR3aa: CASSESLGLASLGQYF
d_gene: TRBD1; abundance: .; v_gene: TRBV6-5; j_gene: TRBJ2-7; CDR3nt: TGTGCCAGCAGCCGGACAGGAACCTACGAGCAGTACTTC; CDR3aa: CASSRTGTYEQYF
d_gene: .; abundance: .; v_gene: TRBV5-6; j_gene: TRBJ1-1; CDR3nt: TGTGCCAGCAGCTCTTGGCAGGAAGCTTTCTTT; CDR3aa: CASSSWQEAFF
d_gene: .; abundance: .; v_gene: TRBV2; j_gene: TRBJ2-3; CDR3nt: TGTGCCAGCAGGGCTTCACATACAGTAACAGATACGCAGTATTTT; CDR3aa: CASRASHTVTDTQYF
d_gene: TRBD1; abundance: .; v_gene: TRBV29-1; j_gene: TRBJ1-2; CDR3nt: TGCAGCGTTGGGGGCAGTAAACAGGGGGCGGGTGGCTACACCTTC; CDR3aa: CSVGGSKQGAGGYTF
d_gene: .; abundance: few; v_gene: TRBV27; j_gene: TRBJ1-6; CDR3nt: TGTGCCAGCAGTCCCCTGAGCTCCTATAATTCACCCCTCCACTTT; CDR3aa: CASSPLSSYNSPLHF
d_gene: .; abundance: .; v_gene: TRBV6-5; j_gene: TRBJ1-3; CDR3nt: TGTGCCACCTTACAGGGATTTACCCCCAACACCATATATTTT; CDR3aa: CATLQGFTPNTIYF
d_gene: TRBD1; abundance: .; v_gene: TRBV10-3; j_gene: TRBJ2-5; CDR3nt: TGTGCCATCAGTGAGGAGACAGGGGTGTATGAGACCCAGTACTTC; CDR3aa: CAISEETGVYETQYF
d_gene: .; abundance: .; v_gene: TRBV7-2; j_gene: TRBJ1-4; CDR3nt: TGTGCCAGCAGCCGGGACTCCCAGGCGGAAAAACTGTTTTTT; CDR3aa: CASSRDSQAEKLFF
d_gene: .; abundance: .; v_gene: TRBV9; j_gene: TRBJ1-3; CDR3nt: TGTGCCAGCAGCCCCTGGACTCTAGACTCTGGAAACACCATATATTTT; CDR3aa: CASSPWTLDSGNTIYF
d_gene: TRBD2; abundance: .; v_gene: TRBV7-2; j_gene: TRBJ2-7; CDR3nt: TGTGCCAGCAGCTTAGGTAGAGGACTAGCGGGGGCCTACGAGCAGTACTTC; CDR3aa: CASSLGRGLAGAYEQYF
d_gene: .; abundance: .; v_gene: TRBV6-5; j_gene: TRBJ1-1; CDR3nt: TGTGCCAGCAGCTCCAACAGGGAAGCTTTCTTT; CDR3aa: CASSSNREAFF
d_gene: .; abundance: .; v_gene: TRBV12-5; j_gene: TRBJ2-7; CDR3nt: TGTGCTAGTGGTTTGACTACACAGGCGAGATCCTACGAGCAGTACTTC; CDR3aa: CASGLTTQARSYEQYF
d_gene: TRBD2; abundance: .; v_gene: TRBV6-6; j_gene: TRBJ2-5; CDR3nt: TGTGCCAGCAGTAACCCTAGCGGGGGGCCGGAGACCCAGTACTTC; CDR3aa: CASSNPSGGPETQYF
d_gene: .; abundance: .; v_gene: TRBV30; j_gene: TRBJ2-1; CDR3nt: TGTGCCTGGAGTGTAGGCAGGTCATACAATGAGCAGTTCTTC; CDR3aa: CAWSVGRSYNEQFF
d_gene: .; abundance: .; v_gene: TRBV7-3; j_gene: TRBJ2-2; CDR3nt: TGTGCCAGCAGCTTATTTGAGGCCGGGGAGCTGTTTTTT; CDR3aa: CASSLFEAGELFF
d_gene: TRBD1; abundance: once; v_gene: TRBV14; j_gene: TRBJ1-5; CDR3nt: TGTGCCAGCAGCCTAGCAGGGGGACAGCCCCAGCATTTT; CDR3aa: CASSLAGGQPQHF
d_gene: .; abundance: .; v_gene: TRBV27; j_gene: TRBJ2-3; CDR3nt: TGTGCCAGCAGTTTTTGGGGAGGCACAGATACGCAGTATTTT; CDR3aa: CASSFWGGTDTQYF
d_gene: TRBD1; abundance: .; v_gene: TRBV19; j_gene: TRBJ1-3; CDR3nt: TGTGCCAGTATGACCTGGGGGACAGCTGGAAACACCATATATTTT; CDR3aa: CASMTWGTAGNTIYF
d_gene: .; abundance: .; v_gene: TRBV7-9; j_gene: TRBJ1-1; CDR3nt: TGTGCCAGCAGCTTAGTCAGCGGAATGAACACTGAAGCTTTCTTT; CDR3aa: CASSLVSGMNTEAFF
d_gene: .; abundance: .; v_gene: TRBV13; j_gene: TRBJ1-1; CDR3nt: TGTGCCAGCAGCCCGGGGGGCACTGAAGCTTTCTTT; CDR3aa: CASSPGGTEAFF
d_gene: .; abundance: .; v_gene: TRBV5-5; j_gene: TRBJ1-1; CDR3nt: TGTGCCAGCAGCTTGGTTTTCGGAGACACTGAAGCTTTCTTT; CDR3aa: CASSLVFGDTEAFF
d_gene: TRBD2; abundance: .; v_gene: TRBV27; j_gene: TRBJ2-5; CDR3nt: TGTGCCAGCAGTCAGCGGGGGGGACATCAAGAGACCCAGTACTTC; CDR3aa: CASSQRGGHQETQYF
d_gene: TRBD1; abundance: .; v_gene: TRBV19; j_gene: TRBJ1-5; CDR3nt: TGTGCCAGTAGTATTCAACAGGGGACGGGTCAGCCCCAGCATTTT; CDR3aa: CASSIQQGTGQPQHF
d_gene: .; abundance: .; v_gene: TRBV5-1; j_gene: TRBJ1-1; CDR3nt: TGCGCCAGCAGCCGGACCAGGGAAGTGGCTGAAGCTTTCTTT; CDR3aa: CASSRTREVAEAFF
d_gene: .; abundance: .; v_gene: TRBV6-1; j_gene: TRBJ1-3; CDR3nt: TGTGCCAGCAGACTCCACAGGGCTTTGGTAAACACCATATATTTT; CDR3aa: CASRLHRALVNTIYF
d_gene: TRBD2; abundance: .; v_gene: TRBV5-1; j_gene: TRBJ2-7; CDR3nt: TGCGCCAGCAGCTTCGGGGGGTACGAGCAGTACTTC; CDR3aa: CASSFGGYEQYF
d_gene: .; abundance: once; v_gene: TRBV28; j_gene: TRBJ1-1; CDR3nt: TGTGCCAGCAGTTTGGGCTACACTGAAGCTTTCTTT; CDR3aa: CASSLGYTEAFF
d_gene: TRBD1; abundance: .; v_gene: TRBV19; j_gene: TRBJ1-1; CDR3nt: TGTGCCAGTAGCTCCGGGACAGCCATGAACACTGAAGCTTTCTTT; CDR3aa: CASSSGTAMNTEAFF
d_gene: .; abundance: few; v_gene: TRBV6-5; j_gene: TRBJ2-7; CDR3nt: TGTGCCAGCAGCTACTCTCCTCTTTCCTCCTACGAGCAGTACTTC; CDR3aa: CASSYSPLSSYEQYF
d_gene: .; abundance: .; v_gene: TRBV4-1; j_gene: TRBJ1-6; CDR3nt: TGCGCCAGCAGCCAGGCCGACAGGTATAATTCACCCCTCCACTTT; CDR3aa: CASSQADRYNSPLHF
d_gene: .; abundance: .; v_gene: TRBV5-1; j_gene: TRBJ1-1; CDR3nt: TGCGCCAGCACTGATGGGCTACCAAGAAAACGTGGGGAAGCTTTCTTT; CDR3aa: CASTDGLPRKRGEAFF
d_gene: .; abundance: few; v_gene: TRBV15; j_gene: TRBJ2-4; CDR3nt: TGTGCCACCAGAGAGGAGGGAAACATTCAGTACTTC; CDR3aa: CATREEGNIQYF
d_gene: .; abundance: .; v_gene: TRBV2; j_gene: TRBJ2-1; CDR3nt: TGTGCCAGCAGTTGGCAGGGCGTATACAATGAGCAGTTCTTC; CDR3aa: CASSWQGVYNEQFF
d_gene: .; abundance: .; v_gene: TRBV15; j_gene: TRBJ2-1; CDR3nt: TGTGCCACCAGCAGAGACAGGGCTCGCTACAATGAGCAGTTCTTC; CDR3aa: CATSRDRARYNEQFF
d_gene: TRBD2; abundance: .; v_gene: TRBV7-3; j_gene: TRBJ2-6; CDR3nt: TGTGCCAGCAGCCCAAGGGTTTTGGGGGGGATGACTGGGGCCAACGTCCTGACTTTC; CDR3aa: CASSPRVLGGMTGANVLTF
d_gene: .; abundance: .; v_gene: TRBV7-3; j_gene: TRBJ2-7; CDR3nt: TGTGCCAGCAGCTTAATGGTGGCGGGAAACGAGCAGTACTTC; CDR3aa: CASSLMVAGNEQYF
d_gene: .; abundance: .; v_gene: TRBV7-8; j_gene: TRBJ2-1; CDR3nt: TGTGCCAGCAGCTTACAGGGTTACAATGAGCAGTTCTTC; CDR3aa: CASSLQGYNEQFF
d_gene: TRBD1; abundance: .; v_gene: TRBV19; j_gene: TRBJ1-6; CDR3nt: TGTGCCAGTAGTACACCGGGACAGGGGGAGAATTCACCCCTCCACTTT; CDR3aa: CASSTPGQGENSPLHF
d_gene: TRBD1; abundance: .; v_gene: TRBV6-1; j_gene: TRBJ1-2; CDR3nt: TGTGCCAGCAGTGAAACCGGGACAGGGGGCTATGGCTACACCTTC; CDR3aa: CASSETGTGGYGYTF
d_gene: TRBD1; abundance: .; v_gene: TRBV9; j_gene: TRBJ1-1; CDR3nt: TGTGCCAGCAGCGTAGAGGCGGGACAGACGAACACTGAAGCTTTCTTT; CDR3aa: CASSVEAGQTNTEAFF